Sequencing of this TCR beta chain was carried out in a study of T cells in women clearing cervical HPV infection. Study at large: Controls gave blood once infection was undetectable; cases at lesion identification.

Genomic DNA, averaging around 1,200 ng per sample, yielded TCR beta CDR3 via immunoSEQ. Measured with immunoSEQ multiplex PCR; TCRdb has only the in-frame clones, and not every one. Recorded for this sample: some 25,000 clones. V lost 2 bases, J lost 5 bases, and 13 bases lay in between. The CDR3 sequence is 15 residues long. CDR1 and CDR2 from the germline V gene are SGHAT and FQNNGV. A word on this clone: The read ends 3 residues before the CDR3 terminus; that terminus is restored from the germline J gene.

Sequences were obtained from blood buffy coat. V usage is TRBV11-2 and J usage is TRBJ1-5, with TRBD1 as a possible D gene (6 bases). The sequence derives from a woman aged 18 to 75 with a cervical HPV16 infection that either progressed to CIN3+ or cleared (not recorded which). The DNA read from the CDR3 is TGTGCCAGCAGCTTAACAGGGTCTACGGATCAGCCC. Amino acids: CASSLTGSTDQP. The complete CDR3 protein is CASSLTGSTDQPQHF.